A single sample is the source of the 28 T cell receptor beta chains below, sequenced in a study of identical twins (TCRdb year 2016). Libraries were made using 5' RACE. The data were produced on an Illumina HiSeq 2000. TCRdb's own reprocessing of the public reads used fastp at Q25 and MiXCR and kept productive beta chains. Records with the same CDR3 protein are collapsed into one entry carrying the most frequent genes and DNA. In all, the sample holds about 890,000 distinct CDR3 sequences, and approximately 13% of those were seen once. The ten biggest clones cover 1.5% to 2% of the sample. This same sample was also taken into another study, of yellow fever vaccine responses in identical twins.

The sequencing input was PBMCs. The receptor set was obtained from a woman between 18 and 30 years old in good health.

Many counts were recorded for this clonotype. J is TRBJ2-7 and V is TRBV5-1, with TRBD1 matching over 8 bases. The germline V gene encodes CDR1 SGHRS and CDR2 YFSETQ. V dropped 5 bases and J dropped 3; count of bases not matched to a gene: 4. This CDR3 region has 13 residues. The CDR3: CASSGTGYYEQYF. The CDR3 DNA reads TGCGCCAGCAGTGGGACAGGTTACTACGAGCAGTACTTC.

This clonotype turned up a few times. The chain joins TRBV29-1 to TRBJ2-1; D unresolved. The CDR3 runs 16 residues. Looked up from germline, CDR1 is SQVTM and CDR2 is ANQGSEA. V was trimmed by 2 bases and J by 8 bases, leaving 22 bases between them. CDR3 DNA: TGCAGCGTTGAAAACCGTCCGGATAGTCTTTTGGATGAGCAGTTCTTC. Its translation is CSVENRPDSLLDEQFF.

This clonotype has a handful of counts. The chain joins TRBV13 to TRBJ2-2; TRBD1 or TRBD2 may be the D gene (5 bases each). With 5 bases removed from V and 1 base from J, the gap between germline ends came to 23 bases. Germline V gene sequence: CDR1 PRHDT, CDR2 FYEKMQ (reference sequence). The CDR3 consists of 19 residues. The CDR3 DNA reads TGTGCCAGCAGCCGGGGACGTAATCGGCTGGGGATGAACACCGGGGAGCTGTTTTTT. It yields the protein CASSRGRNRLGMNTGELFF.

This clonotype was seen only a few times. V usage is TRBV7-9 and J usage is TRBJ1-6, with D possibly TRBD1 on 5 matching bases. This CDR3 is built from 16 residues. Trimming shortened V by 3 bases and J by 7 bases, and 16 bases separated the two germline ends. CDR1 and CDR2 from the germline V gene are SEHNR and FQNEAQ (reference sequence). The CDR3 nucleotides read TGTGCCAGCAGCTTCGTCGCCGGGACGAGAAATTCACCCCTCCACTTT. Residues: CASSFVAGTRNSPLHF. Supplemented by reference TRBV7-9 and TRBJ1-6, the full variable domain reads DTGVSQNPRHKITKRGQNVTFRCDPISEHNRLYWYRQTLGQGPEFLTYFQNEAQLEKSRLLSDRFSAERPKGSFSTLEIQRTEQGDSAMYLCASSFVAGTRNSPLHFGNGTRLTVT.

The chain recombines TRBV11-2 with TRBJ2-1; no definite D call. CDR1 is SGHAT, CDR2 FQNNGV, per germline. This CDR3 spans 13 amino acids. V lost 5 bases to trimming and J lost 5 bases, with 10 bases between them. This CDR3 reads CASSHTFNNEQFF. The CDR3 DNA reads TGTGCCAGCAGCCACACCTTTAACAATGAGCAGTTCTTC.

This clonotype occurred many times. The rearrangement links TRBV6-1 to TRBJ1-6; TRBD1 is a possible D gene (5 bases). Germline V gene data show CDR1 as MNHNS and CDR2 as SASEGT. The CDR3 has 14 amino acids. The ends were cut back, 5 bases at V and 11 bases at J, with 16 bases in the middle. DNA for the CDR3: TGTGCCAGCAGTCAGACAGCGTCTGGGACACCCCTCCACTTT. Translated, it gives CASSQTASGTPLHF.

This clonotype has just a few counts. This chain links TRBV6-4 with TRBJ2-5; a weak D match, TRBD2 (6 bases). Looked up from germline, CDR1 is MRHNA and CDR2 is SNTAGT. The CDR3 sequence is 15 residues long. V shed 4 bases and J shed 3 bases, with 15 bases lying between them. CDR3 residues: CASSGPWGEKETQYF. CDR3 nucleotides: TGTGCCAGCAGTGGCCCCTGGGGGGAAAAAGAGACCCAGTACTTC.

The chain employs TRBV11-2 and TRBJ2-1; 11 bases map to TRBD1. J gave up 9 bases and V 5 bases, and 12 bases lay outside the gene matches. The CDR3 consists of 16 residues. Germline CDR1 reads SGHAT; CDR2 reads FQNNGV. Here the CDR3 reads CASSQRTGGASSEQFF. The CDR3 bases are TGTGCCAGCAGCCAGAGGACAGGGGGCGCGAGTAGTGAGCAGTTCTTC.

This clonotype appeared a few times. The gene calls are TRBV5-1 and TRBJ1-1; D ambiguous. The germline V and J ends were trimmed by 0 bases and 4 bases, with 10 bases remaining between them. CDR1 and CDR2 from the germline V gene are SGHRS and YFSETQ. The CDR3 has 14 residues. CDR3 region: CASSLVSRSTEAFF. Written as DNA, the CDR3 is TGCGCCAGCAGCTTGGTCAGTAGGAGCACTGAAGCTTTCTTT.

The chain joins TRBV5-1 to TRBJ2-5, with 8 nucleotides matching TRBD2. This CDR3 is 15 amino acids long. Germline CDR1 SGHRS, CDR2 YFSETQ. V shed 1 base, J shed 1 base, and the junction held 3 bases outside the gene matches. CDR3 nucleotides: TGCGCCAGCAGCTTGAGTAGCGGGATCCAAGAGACCCAGTACTTC. Its protein product is CASSLSSGIQETQYF.

This clonotype was seen only a few times. This chain uses TRBV6-1 with TRBJ2-2; D unclear. CDR3 size: 13 residues. V lost 5 bases and J lost 6, with 10 bases in between. Germline V gene lookup returns CDR1 MNHNS and CDR2 SASEGT. The CDR3 here is CASSPQPPGELFF. The CDR3 DNA is TGTGCCAGCAGTCCACAGCCTCCCGGGGAGCTGTTTTTT.

The V call is TRBV20-1, the J call TRBJ1-1; D not certain. CDR1 is DFQATT and CDR2 is SNEGSKA in the germline V gene (reference sequence). Between the trimmed V and J ends, which lost 6 bases and 5 bases, there was a span of 13 bases. The CDR3 contains 12 residues. The chain's CDR3 is CSAPRSGTEAFF. The DNA of the CDR3 is TGCAGTGCCCCCAGAAGCGGGACTGAAGCTTTCTTT.

The chain couples TRBV20-1 to TRBJ1-1; no reliable D call. V was cut by 4 bases and J by 3 bases, with 15 bases left in between. CDR1 DFQATT and CDR2 SNEGSKA come from the germline V gene (reference sequence). The CDR3 totals 14 residues. CDR3 region: CSATRTGGYTEAFF. As DNA, the CDR3 is TGCAGTGCTACAAGGACGGGAGGCTACACTGAAGCTTTCTTT.

The CDR3: CASSQLTSGSGYEQYF. Here the CDR3 DNA reads TGTGCCAGCAGCCAATTAACTAGTGGTTCGGGCTACGAGCAGTACTTC. V and J are TRBV3-1 and TRBJ2-7; D may be TRBD2 (5 bases). This CDR3 comprises 16 residues. Trimming removed 2 bases from V and 3 bases from J, with 17 bases in between. Germline CDR1 and CDR2: LGHDT and YNNKEL (reference sequence).

V and J are TRBV12-3 or TRBV12-4 and TRBJ2-7; 9 nucleotides line up with TRBD2. Trimming at V came to 2 bases and at J to 7 bases, leaving 12 bases not matched to a gene. The CDR3 is made up of 16 amino acids. The CDR3 protein is CASSLLAGSISGEQYF. Here the CDR3 DNA reads TGTGCCAGCAGTTTACTAGCGGGATCTATTTCTGGTGAGCAGTACTTC.

Here the CDR3 DNA reads TGTGCCAGCAGCTTCTTTGACACCACCTACGAGCAGTACGTC. Translating it yields CASSFFDTTYEQYV. This rearrangement joins TRBV5-5 to TRBJ2-7, with unresolved D. V was shortened by 2 bases and J by 2 bases, with 11 bases between the two germline ends. Per germline, CDR1 SGHKS and CDR2 YYEKEE (reference sequence). The CDR3 covers 14 residues.

The CDR3 spells CASSYSEGAYGANVLTF. The DNA of the CDR3 is TGTGCCAGCAGTTACTCGGAGGGGGCGTACGGGGCCAACGTCCTGACTTTC. V usage is TRBV6-5 and J usage is TRBJ2-6, with D tentatively TRBD1 (7 bases). Germline CDR1 MNHEY, CDR2 SVGAGI. This CDR3 has 17 amino acids. V was cut by 0 bases and J by 4 bases, with 13 bases left in between.

This chain joins TRBV5-1 and TRBJ2-1; TRBD1 agrees at 8 bases. This CDR3 region has 16 residues. Trimming at V came to 3 bases and at J to 0 bases, leaving 5 bases not matched to a gene. The germline V gene has CDR1 SGHRS and CDR2 YFSETQ. The CDR3 loop is CASSWDRLSSYNEQFF. DNA of the CDR3: TGCGCCAGCAGCTGGGACAGGCTGAGCTCCTACAATGAGCAGTTCTTC.

The chain uses TRBV5-1 and TRBJ2-7, with unresolved D. Germline V gene lookup returns CDR1 SGHRS and CDR2 YFSETQ. The V and J ends lost 0 bases and 2 bases respectively, with 12 bases between them. The length of the CDR3 is 15 residues. The CDR3 region is CASSLAAARTYEQYF. The CDR3 bases are TGCGCCAGCAGCTTGGCGGCCGCGAGAACCTACGAGCAGTACTTC.

This clonotype was observed a few times. The chain has TRBV5-1 and TRBJ2-3; perhaps D is TRBD1 or TRBD2 (6 bases each). The germline gives CDR1 SGHRS, CDR2 YFSETQ. The CDR3 loop spans 16 amino acids. V lost 2 bases to trimming and J lost 9 bases, with 22 bases between them. CDR3 nucleotides: TGCGCCAGCAGCTTTCGTGAGGGGGGTCGGTTCGAAACGCAGTATTTT. Translating gives CASSFREGGRFETQYF.

As to this clonotype: Compared with germline, one end of the junction differs, possibly owing to a read error. The V and J genes are TRBV20-1 and TRBJ1-2, with a weak D call TRBD1 (5 bases). Germline V gives CDR1 DFQATT, CDR2 SNEGSKA (reference sequence). The CDR3 extends over 13 amino acids. CDR3 amino acids: CSAGDRNNYGYTF. The CDR3 region has the DNA TGCAGTGCTGGAGACAGAAACAACTATGGCTACACCTTC.

The rearrangement uses TRBV3-1 and TRBJ2-3, with 7 bases lining up with TRBD2. Trimming cost V 6 bases and J 2 bases; bases outside gene matches: 17. Germline V gene lookup returns CDR1 LGHDT and CDR2 YNNKEL (reference sequence). CDR3 length: 18 amino acids. The CDR3 DNA sequence: TGTGCCAGCAGTCCCACCGGTGGTGGGGAGGGGTCCACAGATACGCAGTATTTT. Translated, it gives CASSPTGGGEGSTDTQYF.

This clonotype was picked up many times. The chain joins TRBV3-1 to TRBJ2-1; maybe TRBD1 (6 bases). Germline CDR1 is LGHDT and CDR2 is YNNKEL (reference sequence). With 7 bases removed from V and 1 base from J, the gap between germline ends came to 14 bases. This CDR3 has 15 amino acids. The CDR3 coding sequence is TGTGCCAGCACCTCATTAGGGGGTTCCTACAATGAGCAGTTCTTC. Translation gives CASTSLGGSYNEQFF.

This clonotype was seen a handful of times. This chain links TRBV6-5 with TRBJ2-1; either TRBD1 or TRBD2 may fit D (7 bases each). Trimming took 4 bases from V and 6 from J, leaving 16 bases between them. The CDR3 contains 15 residues. Germline V CDR1 and CDR2: MNHEY, SVGAGI. In DNA form, the CDR3 reads TGTGCCAGCAGTTTGAGCGGGACAGTATCCAATGAGCAGTTCTTC. Protein: CASSLSGTVSNEQFF.

This clonotype was detected ten times or more. The chain has TRBV4-2 and TRBJ2-5, with TRBD2 matching 10 bases. The CDR3 runs 17 residues. V lost 0 bases to trimming and J lost 3 bases; unmatched junction nucleotides: 7. Per the germline V gene, CDR1 is LGHNA and CDR2 is YNFKEQ. CDR3 amino acids: CASSQDPSGGVEETQYF. CDR3 DNA: TGTGCCAGCAGCCAAGATCCTAGCGGGGGAGTTGAAGAGACCCAGTACTTC.

The V call is TRBV20-1, the J call TRBJ1-2; 7 bases are shared with TRBD1. Germline V lookup: CDR1 DFQATT, CDR2 SNEGSKA (reference sequence). This CDR3 is built from 12 residues. V was clipped by 4 bases and J by 5 bases; unmatched bases: 4. The CDR3 DNA follows: TGCAGTGCTAAAGACAGGGCGTATGGCTACACCTTC. As protein: CSAKDRAYGYTF.

The chain employs TRBV4-1 and TRBJ2-3; D might be TRBD1 (6 bases). Trimming stripped 4 bases from V and 0 bases from J, with 14 bases between. Germline CDR1 MGHRA, CDR2 YSYEKL. This CDR3 contains 16 residues. CDR3 in amino acids: CASSLRTVSSTDTQYF. CDR3 in DNA: TGCGCCAGCAGCCTACGGACAGTCTCTAGCACAGATACGCAGTATTTT.

This clonotype was observed a few times. The chain couples TRBV5-1 to TRBJ2-1, with D possibly TRBD2 on 5 matching bases. The CDR3 loop spans 14 amino acids. V was trimmed by 2 bases and J by 3 bases, leaving 9 bases between them. Germline V lookup: CDR1 SGHRS, CDR2 YFSETQ. This chain's CDR3 is CASSLLDSYNEQFF. CDR3 in DNA: TGCGCCAGCAGCTTACTAGATAGCTACAATGAGCAGTTCTTC.